The clone carrying this T cell receptor (beta chain) was seen a handful of times. Its antigen remains unknown. This entry is derived from a study of shared clonotypes between healthy human individuals. The CDR3 length is 14 residues. The germline V gene encodes CDR1 SGHNT and CDR2 YYREEE (reference sequence). Trimming took 4 bases from V and 2 from J; bases not matched to a gene: 5. Study-wide points: A reduction in generation probabilities was seen for non-shared clonotypes relative to those shared by all four donors. Represented diversity (both genetic and exposure-history) was limited by the small number of donors.

CD45RO-negative, CCR7-selected cells formed the naive CD8 fraction, which excluded terminally differentiated effector memory CD45RA+ cells. All donors qualified as healthy HIV-negative adults and had experienced no recent acute infections or vaccinations. Deep-level assay runs were performed. Data came from immunoSEQ multiplex PCR; TCRdb stores just in-frame clones and leaves some out. Among some 580,000 clones listed, 95% to 98% were seen once. This TCR was recovered from a man younger than 45 in good health. Sequences were obtained from naive CD8+ T cells sorted from blood. V usage is TRBV5-4 and J usage is TRBJ2-7, with 8 positions matching TRBD2. As DNA, the CDR3 is TGTGCCAGCAGCAGGGCGGGAGGTACCTACGAGCAGTACTTC. Protein sequence: CASSRAGGTYEQYF. Filled out from reference TRBV5-4 and TRBJ2-7, the complete variable domain reads ETGVTQSPTHLIKTRGQQVTLRCSSQSGHNTVSWYQQALGQGPQFIFQYYREEENGRGNFPPRFSGLQFPNYSSELNVNALELDDSALYLCASSRAGGTYEQYFGPGTRLTVT.